The clone carrying this TCR beta chain showed up just once. The data derive from a study of T cell responses to AZD1222 COVID-19 vaccine. The length of the CDR3 is 11 residues. V was cut by 5 bases and J by 4 bases, with 6 bases left in between. CDR1 and CDR2 (germline): SGHTA, FQGNSA. Profiled with immunoSEQ multiplex PCR; TCRdb holds only in-frame clones, not every one. The top ten clones hold 7.5% to 9.5% of a sample with over 120,000 clones, approximately 94% of them seen once. The sequence was obtained from an adult in good health. The material sequenced was peripheral blood, taken on day 0 of AZD1222 vaccination. The rearrangement links TRBV7-2 to TRBJ2-7; D is ambiguous. The CDR3 here is CASSLEYEQYF. The DNA for the CDR3 is TGTGCCAGCAGCCTCGAGTACGAGCAGTACTTC.